The present TCR beta chain was sequenced within a study of post-analysis software for immune sequencing data (dated by TCRdb to about 2015). Concerning the study at large: The recorded disease courses included relapsing-remitting, secondary progressive and progressive-relapsing multiple sclerosis, and some patients had no subtype annotation. Patient repertoires were compared against roughly 11 previously published healthy control repertoires from donors aged about 6 to 27 years. A subset of samples was prepared in parallel using single-end sample barcoding, then pooled and co-amplified after Illumina adapter ligation.

Comments on this clonotype: Its antigen remains undetermined. No base qualities exist here, and no much larger clone lies one base off it.

There are 13 amino acids in the CDR3, from cysteine to phenylalanine inclusive. Of the read, only the CDR3 DNA is kept; its 39 bases are in frame from base 1. The V and J ends are trimmed by 6 bases and 1 base, leaving 12 bases between them. The germline V gene sets CDR1 to SQVTM and CDR2 to ANQGSEA. To demonstrate the VDJtools post-analysis software, the study profiled TCR beta repertoires from the peripheral blood of around 13 young patients with multiple sclerosis. Multiple sclerosis patients were children and adolescents aged 6 to 15 years. The method was PCR. These reads were obtained on an Illumina HiSeq 2500. To reduce PCR and sequencing biases, unique molecular identifiers were incorporated into the TCR beta cDNA libraries. Approximately 500,000 cDNA molecules were obtained per 1 to 10 million input T cells, so each molecule approximated one T cell. Patient libraries were prepared and sequenced with the same protocol used for the earlier healthy control dataset. Samples belonging to the same batch were prepared together, multiplexed and sequenced on a shared HiSeq lane. The study's processing was this. MIGEC was used to process the raw barcoded reads, and molecular identifier groups with only a single read were discarded before consensus assembly and CDR3 extraction. VDJtools was used for post-analysis of the clonotype tables, and diversity was normalized by down-sampling every dataset to the size of the smallest sample. To correct batch-related cross-sample contamination, repertoire overlap clustering matched CDR3 amino acid sequences but not nucleotide sequences. The raw public data were reprocessed by TCRdb itself: fastp quality trimming at Q25, MiXCR clonotype calling, in-frame beta chains only. For every CDR3 protein sequence, its rows merge into one entry that carries the most common genes and DNA. TCRdb's processing, not the authors', yielded these V and J calls. The sample data list 550,000 to 700,000 distinct CDR3 sequences, and around 40% of these were observed just once. The ten biggest clones cover 1.5% to 2% of the sample.

Findings and caveats that apply to the study as a whole: Multiple sclerosis patients had significantly lower normalized Chao1 diversity than controls, a result that suggests substantial peripheral T-cell clonal expansion. Strong co-clustering of samples prepared in the same batch was shown by direct clustering with F measure, prompting a batch-effect correction. Significantly higher frequencies in patients than in controls were found for several TRBV segments, including TRBV5-6, TRBV5-1 and TRBV20-1. The multiple sclerosis patient group was slightly younger than the control group.

The chain joins TRBV29-1 to TRBJ1-1, and perhaps TRBD1 as D gene, on 5 matching bases. The clonotype comes from a girl under 18 with multiple sclerosis. Material: blood. The CDR3 has the sequence CSVPGTRNTEAFF. The nucleotides read TGCAGCGTGCCCGGGACGAGGAACACTGAAGCTTTCTTT.